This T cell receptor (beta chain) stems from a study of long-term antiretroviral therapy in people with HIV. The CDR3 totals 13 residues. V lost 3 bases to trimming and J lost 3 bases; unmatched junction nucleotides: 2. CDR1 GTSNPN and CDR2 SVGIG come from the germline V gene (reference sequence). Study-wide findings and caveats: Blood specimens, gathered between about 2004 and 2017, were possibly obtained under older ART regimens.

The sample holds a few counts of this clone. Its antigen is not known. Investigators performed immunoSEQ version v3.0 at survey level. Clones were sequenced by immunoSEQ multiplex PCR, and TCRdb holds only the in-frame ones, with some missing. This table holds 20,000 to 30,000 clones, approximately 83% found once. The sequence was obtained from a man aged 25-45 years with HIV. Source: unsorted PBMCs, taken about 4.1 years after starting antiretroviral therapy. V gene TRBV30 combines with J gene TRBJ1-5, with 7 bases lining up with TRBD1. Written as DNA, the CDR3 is TGTGCCTGGAGGGGACAGCACAATCAGCCCCAGCATTTT. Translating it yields CAWRGQHNQPQHF.